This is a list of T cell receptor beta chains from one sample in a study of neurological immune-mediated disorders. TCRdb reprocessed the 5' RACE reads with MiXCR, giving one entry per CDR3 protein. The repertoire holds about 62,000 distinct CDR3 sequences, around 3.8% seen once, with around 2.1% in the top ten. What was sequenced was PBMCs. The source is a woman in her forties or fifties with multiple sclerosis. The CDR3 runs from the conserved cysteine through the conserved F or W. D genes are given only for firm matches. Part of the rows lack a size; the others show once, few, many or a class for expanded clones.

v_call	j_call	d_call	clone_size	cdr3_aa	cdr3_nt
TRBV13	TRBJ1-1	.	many	CASSLVWERDTEAFF	TGTGCCAGCAGCTTAGTATGGGAGAGGGACACTGAAGCTTTCTTT
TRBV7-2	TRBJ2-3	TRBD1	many	CASSLGAGGLTDTQYF	TGTGCCAGCAGCTTAGGGGCAGGGGGCTTGACAGATACGCAGTATTTT
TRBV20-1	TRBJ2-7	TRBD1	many	CSASWDRGPEQYF	TGCAGTGCTAGTTGGGACAGGGGGCCCGAGCAGTACTTC
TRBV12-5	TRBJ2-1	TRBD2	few	CASGPGRDYNEQFF	TGTGCTAGTGGTCCAGGGAGGGACTACAATGAGCAGTTCTTC
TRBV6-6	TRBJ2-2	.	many	CASSRRGQNTGELFF	TGTGCCAGCAGTCGCCGGGGACAGAACACCGGGGAGCTGTTTTTT
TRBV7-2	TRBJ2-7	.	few	CASSLGPGSVSSYEQYF	TGTGCCAGCAGCTTAGGTCCCGGTAGCGTAAGCTCCTACGAGCAGTACTTC
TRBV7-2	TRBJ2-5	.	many	CASSTGARQETQYF	TGTGCCAGCAGCACGGGGGCCAGACAAGAGACCCAGTACTTC
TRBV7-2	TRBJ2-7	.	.	CASSFVASEQYF	TGTGCCAGCAGCTTTGTAGCGAGCGAGCAGTACTTC
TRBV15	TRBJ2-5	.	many	CATSRDTQETQYF	TGTGCCACCAGCAGAGACACCCAAGAGACCCAGTACTTC
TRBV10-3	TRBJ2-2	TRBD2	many	CAINSGLGAAGELFF	TGTGCCATCAACTCCGGACTAGGGGCTGCCGGGGAGCTGTTTTTT
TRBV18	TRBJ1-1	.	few	CASTTEQGTNTEAFF	TGTGCCAGCACTACCGAACAGGGTACGAACACTGAAGCTTTCTTT
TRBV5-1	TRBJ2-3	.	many	CASSLEGNTDTQYF	TGCGCCAGCAGCTTGGAGGGAAACACAGATACGCAGTATTTT
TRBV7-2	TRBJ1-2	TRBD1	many	CASSLDGQGRHGYTF	TGTGCCAGCAGCCTAGATGGACAGGGTCGGCATGGCTACACCTTC
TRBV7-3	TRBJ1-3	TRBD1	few	CASSLLNRTGSSSGNTIYF	TGTGCCAGCAGCTTACTTAACCGGACAGGGTCGAGCTCTGGAAACACCATATATTTT
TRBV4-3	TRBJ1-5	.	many	CASSQDKVGTGNQPQHF	TGCGCCAGCAGCCAGGATAAAGTGGGCACGGGCAATCAGCCCCAGCATTTT
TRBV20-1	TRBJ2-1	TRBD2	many	CSASAQGLAGVVEQFF	TGCAGTGCTAGCGCCCAGGGACTAGCGGGAGTCGTTGAGCAGTTCTTC
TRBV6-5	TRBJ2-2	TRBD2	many	CASRFSSGEITGELFF	TGTGCCAGCAGGTTCTCTAGCGGGGAGATCACCGGGGAGCTGTTTTTT
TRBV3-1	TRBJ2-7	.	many	CASSHITHEQYF	TGTGCCAGCAGCCATATCACTCACGAGCAGTACTTC
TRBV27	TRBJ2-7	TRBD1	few	CASSFLQGAPYEQYF	TGTGCCAGCAGTTTCTTACAGGGGGCTCCTTACGAGCAGTACTTC
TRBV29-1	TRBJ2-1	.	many	CSVFVPLGNEQFF	TGCAGCGTTTTTGTTCCCCTGGGCAATGAGCAGTTCTTC
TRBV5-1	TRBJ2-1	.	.	CASSWGTENEQFF	TGCGCCAGCAGCTGGGGAACAGAGAATGAGCAGTTCTTC
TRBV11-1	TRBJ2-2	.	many	CASRLDSPNTGELFF	TGTGCCAGCCGACTCGACAGCCCGAACACCGGGGAGCTGTTTTTT